Included here is one TCR beta chain sequence, with context. Its antigen is currently unknown. The ends were cut back, 2 bases at V and 8 bases at J, with 13 bases in the middle. The CDR3 runs 14 residues. Germline V lookup: CDR1 KGHSH, CDR2 LQKENI. This sample stems from a study of vaccination effects on CD4 cells after COVID-19. About the research overall: Samples that were drawn after vaccination came a median of 72 days after the second dose. Findings and limits, study-wide: Clones from infection and from vaccination both contracted markedly late after vaccination.

Expansion of antigen-specific CD4+ T cells with viral peptide pools was carried out by the ViraFEST assay before sequencing. CD4+ T cells were isolated after less than 13 days of culture. Every participant took two doses of the BNT162b2 or mRNA-1273 vaccine. The data were produced by immunoSEQ multiplex PCR, yet TCRdb's version contains in-frame clones alone and is incomplete. The table has tens of thousands of clones, roughly 78% seen once. The chain joins TRBV18 to TRBJ1-5, with no clear D. The sequencing used CD4+ T cells from PBMCs cultured with HCoV-OC43 spike peptides, collected after COVID-19 vaccination. Subset indicated: HCoV-OC43 spike overlapping peptide pool stimulation. This receptor was identified in a human donor who received a COVID-19 vaccine. CDR3 in DNA: TGTGCCAGCTCACCAATGGGCGGTTTGGAGCCCCAGCATTTT. Its translation is CASSPMGGLEPQHF.